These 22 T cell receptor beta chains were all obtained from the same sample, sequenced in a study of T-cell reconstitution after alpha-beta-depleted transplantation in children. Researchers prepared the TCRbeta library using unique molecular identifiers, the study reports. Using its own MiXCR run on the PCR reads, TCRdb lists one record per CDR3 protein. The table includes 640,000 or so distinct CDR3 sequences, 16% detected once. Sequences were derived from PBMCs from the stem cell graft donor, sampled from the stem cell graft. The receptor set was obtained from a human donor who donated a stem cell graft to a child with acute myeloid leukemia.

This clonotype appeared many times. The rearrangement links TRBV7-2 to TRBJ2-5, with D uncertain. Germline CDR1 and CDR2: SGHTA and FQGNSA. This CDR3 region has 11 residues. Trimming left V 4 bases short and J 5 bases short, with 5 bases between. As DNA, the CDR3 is TGTGCCAGCAGCTATGTCGAGACCCAGTACTTC. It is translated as CASSYVETQYF.

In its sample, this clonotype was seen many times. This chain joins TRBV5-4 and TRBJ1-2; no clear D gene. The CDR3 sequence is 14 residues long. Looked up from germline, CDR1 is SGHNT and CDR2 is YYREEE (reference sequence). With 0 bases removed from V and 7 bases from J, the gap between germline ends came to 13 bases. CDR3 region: CASSLVGPFGGYTF. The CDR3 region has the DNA TGTGCCAGCAGCTTGGTAGGCCCCTTCGGTGGCTACACCTTC.

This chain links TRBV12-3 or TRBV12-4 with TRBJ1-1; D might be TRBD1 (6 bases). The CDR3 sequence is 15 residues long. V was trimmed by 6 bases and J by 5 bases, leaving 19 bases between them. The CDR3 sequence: CASSTQTGRGTEAFF. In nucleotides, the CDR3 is TGTGCCAGCAGCACCCAAACAGGGCGTGGGACTGAAGCTTTCTTT.

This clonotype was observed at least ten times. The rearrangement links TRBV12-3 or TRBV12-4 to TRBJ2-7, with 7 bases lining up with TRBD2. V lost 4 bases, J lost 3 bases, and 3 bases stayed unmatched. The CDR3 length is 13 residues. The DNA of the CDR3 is TGTGCCAGCAGTTCGGGGGAGGGCTACGAGCAGTACGTC. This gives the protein CASSSGEGYEQYV.

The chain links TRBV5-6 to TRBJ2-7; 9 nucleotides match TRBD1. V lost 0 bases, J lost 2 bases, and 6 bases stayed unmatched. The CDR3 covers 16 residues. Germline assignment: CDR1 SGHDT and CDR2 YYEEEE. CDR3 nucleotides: TGTGCCAGCAGCTTGGGGGGACAGGGAATACCCTACGAGCAGTACTTC. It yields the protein CASSLGGQGIPYEQYF.

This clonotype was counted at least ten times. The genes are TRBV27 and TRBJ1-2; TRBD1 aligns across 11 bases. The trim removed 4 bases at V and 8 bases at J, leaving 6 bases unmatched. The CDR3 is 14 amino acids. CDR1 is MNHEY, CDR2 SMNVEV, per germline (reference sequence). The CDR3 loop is CASSSPDRGHGYTF. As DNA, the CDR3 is TGTGCCAGCAGTTCCCCGGACAGGGGGCACGGCTACACCTTC.

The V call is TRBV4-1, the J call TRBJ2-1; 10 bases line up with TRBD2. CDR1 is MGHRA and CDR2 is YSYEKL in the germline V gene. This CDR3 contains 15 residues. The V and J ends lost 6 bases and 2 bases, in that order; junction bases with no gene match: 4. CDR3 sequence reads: CASRSSGGAYNEQFF. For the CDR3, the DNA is TGCGCCAGCAGGTCTAGCGGGGGCGCCTACAATGAGCAGTTCTTC.

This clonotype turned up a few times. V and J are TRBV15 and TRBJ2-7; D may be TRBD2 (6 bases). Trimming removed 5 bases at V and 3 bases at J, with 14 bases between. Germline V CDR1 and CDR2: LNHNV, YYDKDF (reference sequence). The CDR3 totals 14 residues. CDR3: CATSERGGGYEQYF. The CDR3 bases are TGTGCCACCAGCGAGAGGGGAGGTGGCTACGAGCAGTACTTC.

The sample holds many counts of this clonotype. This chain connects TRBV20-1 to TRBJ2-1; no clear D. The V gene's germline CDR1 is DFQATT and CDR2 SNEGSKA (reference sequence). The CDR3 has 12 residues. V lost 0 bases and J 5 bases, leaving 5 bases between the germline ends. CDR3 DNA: TGCAGTGCTAGAGAGGACGACAATGAGCAGTTCTTC. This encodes CSAREDDNEQFF.

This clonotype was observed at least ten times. The CDR3 sequence: CASSSHGVGELFF. CDR3 nucleotide sequence: TGTGCCAGCAGCTCCCATGGGGTCGGGGAGCTGTTTTTT. The chain employs TRBV12-3 or TRBV12-4 and TRBJ2-2; no clear D. The CDR3 spans 13 residues. Trimming took 6 bases from V and 7 from J, leaving 12 bases between them.

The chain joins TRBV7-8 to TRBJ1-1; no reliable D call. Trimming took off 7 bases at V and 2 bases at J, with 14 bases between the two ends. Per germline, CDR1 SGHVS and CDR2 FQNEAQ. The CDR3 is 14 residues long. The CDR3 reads CASKPRFSNTEAFF. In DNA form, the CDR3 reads TGTGCCAGCAAACCACGCTTCTCCAACACTGAAGCTTTCTTT.

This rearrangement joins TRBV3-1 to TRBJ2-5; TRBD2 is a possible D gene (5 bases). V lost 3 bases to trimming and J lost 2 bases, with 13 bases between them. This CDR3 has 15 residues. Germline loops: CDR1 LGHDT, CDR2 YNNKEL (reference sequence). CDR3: CASSQGRDIQETQYF. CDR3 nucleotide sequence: TGTGCCAGCAGCCAGGGTCGGGATATACAAGAGACCCAGTACTTC.

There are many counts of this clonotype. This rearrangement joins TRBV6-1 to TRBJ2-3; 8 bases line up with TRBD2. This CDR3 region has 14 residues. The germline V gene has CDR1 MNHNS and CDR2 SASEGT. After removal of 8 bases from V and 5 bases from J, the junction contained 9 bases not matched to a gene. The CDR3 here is CASGDGGARDTQYF. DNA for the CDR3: TGTGCCAGCGGCGACGGGGGGGCGAGAGATACGCAGTATTTT.

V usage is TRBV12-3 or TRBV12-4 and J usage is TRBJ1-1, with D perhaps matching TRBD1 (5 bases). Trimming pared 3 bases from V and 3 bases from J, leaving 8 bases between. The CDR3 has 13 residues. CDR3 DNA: TGTGCCAGCAGTTTTCCAGGGTACACTGAAGCTTTCTTT. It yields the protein CASSFPGYTEAFF.

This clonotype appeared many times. CDR3 DNA sequence: TGCAGTGCTGGCTCGGGACAGGGGGCGAGGGAGCAGTACTTC. It codes for CSAGSGQGAREQYF. This chain uses TRBV20-1 with TRBJ2-7; 12 bases map to TRBD1. The CDR3 runs 14 residues. CDR1 is DFQATT and CDR2 is SNEGSKA in the germline V gene (reference sequence). The V segment lost 5 bases and the J segment 7 bases; nucleotides outside the gene matches: 9.

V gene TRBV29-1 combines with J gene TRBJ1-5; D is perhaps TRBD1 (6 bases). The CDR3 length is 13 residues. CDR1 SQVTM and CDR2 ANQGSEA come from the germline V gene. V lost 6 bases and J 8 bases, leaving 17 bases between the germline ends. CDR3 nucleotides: TGCAGCGTCGGGACAAGCCCCGACGAGCCCCAGCATTTT. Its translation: CSVGTSPDEPQHF. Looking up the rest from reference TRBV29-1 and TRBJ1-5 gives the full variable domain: SAVISQKPSRDICQRGTSLTIQCQVDSQVTMMFWYRQQPGQSLTLIATANQGSEATYESGFVIDKFPISRPNLTFSTLTVSNMSPEDSSIYLCSVGTSPDEPQHFGDGTRLSIL.

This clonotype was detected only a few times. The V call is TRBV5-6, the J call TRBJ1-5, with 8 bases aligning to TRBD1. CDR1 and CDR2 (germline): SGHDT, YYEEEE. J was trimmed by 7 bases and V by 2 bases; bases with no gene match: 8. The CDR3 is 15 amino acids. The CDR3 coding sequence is TGTGCCAGCAGCTTAAAGCAGGGGGCGGAACAGCCCCAGCATTTT. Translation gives CASSLKQGAEQPQHF.

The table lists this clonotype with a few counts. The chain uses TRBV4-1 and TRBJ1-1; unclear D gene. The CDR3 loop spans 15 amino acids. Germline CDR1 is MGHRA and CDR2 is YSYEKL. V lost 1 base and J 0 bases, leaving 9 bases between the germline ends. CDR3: CASSQVGQLNTEAFF. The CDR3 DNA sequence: TGCGCCAGCAGCCAAGTTGGGCAGCTGAACACTGAAGCTTTCTTT.

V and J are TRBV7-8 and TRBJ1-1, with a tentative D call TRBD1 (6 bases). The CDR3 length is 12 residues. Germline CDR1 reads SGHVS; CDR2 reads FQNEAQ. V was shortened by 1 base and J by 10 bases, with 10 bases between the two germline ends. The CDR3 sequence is CASSLEGGRAFF. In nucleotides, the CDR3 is TGTGCCAGCAGCTTAGAGGGGGGACGAGCTTTCTTT.

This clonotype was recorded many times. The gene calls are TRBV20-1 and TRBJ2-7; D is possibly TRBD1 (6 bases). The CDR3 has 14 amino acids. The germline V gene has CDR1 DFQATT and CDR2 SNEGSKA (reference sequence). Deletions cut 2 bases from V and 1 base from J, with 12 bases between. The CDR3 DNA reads TGCAGTGCTAGACAGGGGACCAATTCCTACGAGCAGTACTTC. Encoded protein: CSARQGTNSYEQYF.

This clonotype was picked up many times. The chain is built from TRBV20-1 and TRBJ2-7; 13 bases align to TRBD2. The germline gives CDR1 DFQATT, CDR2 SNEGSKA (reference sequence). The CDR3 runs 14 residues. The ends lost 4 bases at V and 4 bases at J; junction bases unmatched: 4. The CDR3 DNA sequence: TGCAGTGCTATCACTAGCGGGGGGGCATACGAGCAGTACTTC. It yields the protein CSAITSGGAYEQYF.

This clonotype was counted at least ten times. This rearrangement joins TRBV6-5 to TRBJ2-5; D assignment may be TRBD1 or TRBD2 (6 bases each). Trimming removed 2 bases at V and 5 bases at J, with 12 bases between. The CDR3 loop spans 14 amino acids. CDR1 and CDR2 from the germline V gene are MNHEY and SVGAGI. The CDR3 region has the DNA TGTGCCAGCAGTTACACGGGGGCTGGGGAGACCCAGTACTTC. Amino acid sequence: CASSYTGAGETQYF.